This T cell receptor beta chain was captured by sequencing in a study of shared clonotypes between healthy human individuals. Broader study findings: The study drew on few donors, limiting represented genetic and exposure-history diversity.

As to this clone: Its specificity is not known.

Produced via immunoSEQ multiplex PCR; TCRdb's table is partial and in-frame only. The repertoire includes over 2 million clones, about 94% of them detected once, and 1.1% sits in the top ten. The naive CD8 population came from CD45RO-negative cells selected for CCR7, without terminally differentiated effector memory CD45RA+ cells. V gave up 8 bases and J gave up 2 bases; unmatched junction bases: 7. CDR3 length: 14 amino acids. From germline, CDR1 is SEHNR and CDR2 FQNEAQ (reference sequence). The specimen sequenced was naive CD8+ T cells sorted from blood. V is TRBV7-9 and J is TRBJ2-5; 8 bases line up with TRBD1. The receptor was derived from a man aged 18-30 years in good health. The CDR3: CASGGRQGQETQYF. Written as DNA, the CDR3 is TGTGCCAGCGGGGGGAGACAGGGGCAAGAGACCCAGTACTTC.